These 13 T cell receptor beta chains originate from one sample sequenced in a study of cytomegalovirus exposure and HLA in healthy donors. PCR employed 60 Vbeta and 13 Jbeta primers. The data were produced by immunoSEQ multiplex PCR, yet TCRdb's version contains in-frame clones alone and is incomplete. The data contain 150,000 or so clones, roughly 80% of them singletons. The sample consisted of PBMCs. The receptors were sampled from a woman in her forties or fifties in good health and CMV-seropositive.

This clone occurred a few times. This sequence joins TRBV7-8 and TRBJ1-1, with 7 nucleotides matching TRBD1. The trim removed 1 base at V and 4 bases at J, leaving 0 bases unmatched. Germline V CDR1 and CDR2: SGHVS, FQNEAQ. The CDR3 extends over 13 amino acids. CDR3 DNA sequence: TGTGCCAGCAGCTTAGGACAGGGCACTGAAGCTTTCTTT. This codes for CASSLGQGTEAFF.

The V call is TRBV10-3, the J call TRBJ2-3, with 11 bases that match TRBD2. Trimming removed 10 bases from V and 3 bases from J; junction bases left unmatched: 3. The CDR3 has 13 amino acids. CDR1 is ENHRY and CDR2 is SYGVKD in the germline V gene. This CDR3 reads CATGTSGTDTQYF. The DNA for the CDR3 is TGTGCCACCGGGACTAGCGGAACAGATACGCAGTATTTT.

This chain links TRBV5-6 with TRBJ1-2; tentative D call: TRBD1 (5 bases). CDR3 size: 13 residues. Germline-derived CDR1 and CDR2 are SGHDT and YYEEEE. Trimming cost V 1 base and J 3 bases, with 7 bases left between them. The chain's CDR3 is CASSLSRDYGYTF. The CDR3 DNA reads TGTGCCAGCAGCTTGAGCAGGGACTATGGCTACACCTTC.

The rearrangement joins TRBV4-1 to TRBJ1-4; D gene unclear. Germline assignment: CDR1 MGHRA and CDR2 YSYEKL. The CDR3 is 16 residues long. The germline V and J ends were trimmed by 0 bases and 1 base, with 9 bases remaining between them. The CDR3 region is CASSQDSGGTNEKLFF. The CDR3 DNA sequence: TGCGCCAGCAGCCAAGATTCGGGAGGAACTAATGAAAAACTGTTTTTT.

The V call is TRBV7-6, the J call TRBJ2-2; D gene ambiguous. The CDR3 has 14 amino acids. The germline gives CDR1 SGHVS, CDR2 FNYEAQ. The V end lost 1 base, the J end lost 1 base, and 4 bases lay between the germline ends. The CDR3 sequence: CASSLGGNTGELFF. CDR3 nucleotides: TGTGCCAGCAGCTTAGGAGGGAACACCGGGGAGCTGTTTTTT.

As DNA, the CDR3 is TGTGCCAGCAGCTTAGCATCCCGGGGGGGGATTGCGACCCAGTACTTC. Encoded protein: CASSLASRGGIATQYF. The chain uses TRBV7-2 and TRBJ2-5, with 8 bases identical to TRBD2. This CDR3 spans 16 amino acids. The germline V gene encodes CDR1 SGHTA and CDR2 FQGNSA. Trimming removed 0 bases from V and 7 bases from J; junction bases left unmatched: 10.

This rearrangement joins TRBV9 to TRBJ2-1, with D maybe TRBD1 (6 bases). The V gene's germline CDR1 is SGDLS and CDR2 YYNGEE. The CDR3 is 15 residues long. V lost 2 bases and J 7 bases, leaving 16 bases between the germline ends. For the CDR3, the DNA is TGTGCCAGCAGCGTTTCCGGGACAAGCCTTAATGAGCAGTTCTTC. It is translated as CASSVSGTSLNEQFF.

Turning to this clone: A junction boundary mismatches the germline segment, possibly from a read error. The CDR3 loop is CSSSLGGQGSKNIQYF. The CDR3, as DNA: TGTTCCAGCAGCTTGGGGGGACAGGGCTCCAAAAACATTCAGTACTTC. This chain links TRBV7-9 with TRBJ2-4; 9 bases are a match to TRBD1. CDR1 and CDR2 from the germline V gene are SEHNR and FQNEAQ (reference sequence). This CDR3 contains 16 residues.

The rearrangement uses TRBV4-1 and TRBJ2-3, with a tentative D call TRBD2 (6 bases). Germline lookup yields CDR1 MGHRA and CDR2 YSYEKL. V was cut by 4 bases and J by 1 base, with 18 bases left in between. The CDR3 covers 17 residues. The CDR3 bases are TGCGCCAGCAGCCCACTTTTTAGCGGAACGGGCACAGATACGCAGTATTTT. Residues: CASSPLFSGTGTDTQYF.

The V call is TRBV7-2, the J call TRBJ2-5; 11 bases agree with TRBD1. Germline assignment: CDR1 SGHTA and CDR2 FQGNSA. The V and J ends lost 3 bases and 7 bases, in that order; junction bases with no gene match: 7. The length of the CDR3 is 15 residues. CDR3 amino acids: CASSFPGQGVLTQYF. CDR3 nucleotide sequence: TGTGCCAGCAGCTTCCCGGGACAGGGGGTATTGACCCAGTACTTC.

The rearrangement links TRBV6-1 to TRBJ1-2; possibly TRBD1 for D (5 bases). This CDR3 comprises 15 residues. V was shortened by 6 bases and J by 2 bases, with 16 bases between the two germline ends. Germline V gives CDR1 MNHNS, CDR2 SASEGT. The CDR3 DNA is TGTGCCAGCAGCGCGGGGGTAGGTGCCAACTATGGCTACACCTTC. It specifies CASSAGVGANYGYTF.

Only one count was recorded for this clone. The chain couples TRBV7-9 to TRBJ1-1; the D is unclear. Germline V gene sequence: CDR1 SEHNR, CDR2 FQNEAQ (reference sequence). CDR3 length: 11 residues. V was shortened by 4 bases and J by 8 bases, with 8 bases between the two germline ends. The CDR3 DNA follows: TGTGCCAGCAGCTCTAGTGCGGAAGCTTTCTTT. Translating it yields CASSSSAEAFF.

To note about this clone: Distinct nucleotide sequences in the sample also encode this CDR3. The chain links TRBV27 to TRBJ1-2; TRBD1 matches 8 bases. The CDR3 is 13 residues long. Germline V gene lookup returns CDR1 MNHEY and CDR2 SMNVEV (reference sequence). V was pared by 5 bases and J by 4 bases, with 3 bases of the junction left unmatched. This chain's CDR3 is CASSVGTGYGYTF. The CDR3 DNA sequence: TGTGCCAGCAGTGTAGGGACAGGCTATGGCTACACCTTC.